This T cell receptor beta chain was sequenced for a study of CD8+ T cells in alopecia areata (dated by TCRdb to about 2018). Broadly, across the study: The treated patients, all with moderate-to-severe alopecia areata, were enrolled in an open-label pilot trial of oral tofacitinib given at 5 to 10 mg twice daily. Tofacitinib was given for 6 to 18 months, followed by 6 months of follow-up off drug to assess delayed response and recurrence. In treated patients, disease severity was measured using the SALT score, which gives the percentage of scalp surface area affected. The study used high-throughput TCRbeta sequencing to examine T cell clonal expansion in alopecia areata, in both the C3H/HeJ mouse model and human patients. In humans, TCRbeta sequencing was performed on scalp tissue and on sorted CD4+ and CD8+ peripheral blood T cells from healthy controls and from patients with patchy or totalis/universalis alopecia areata. Biopsies were taken from tofacitinib-treated patients at baseline and again at 4 and 24 weeks into treatment, and several of those patients also had a later scalp biopsy. Scalp clonality was compared among normal scalp (n=4), patchy alopecia areata scalp (n=8), and alopecia totalis/universalis scalp (n=8). RNA was extracted with the PAXgene miRNA kit for fixed scalp, the miRNeasy kit for PBMCs, and the RNeasy kit for mouse skin. immunoSEQ multiplex PCR using 35 Vbeta forward primers and 13 Jbeta reverse primers was used to amplify TCRbeta CDR3 regions.

The sample's treatment or condition label is to be understood as: oral pan-JAK inhibitor, 5-10 mg twice daily. Lesional scalp punch biopsies and peripheral blood were collected from alopecia areata patients. PBMCs were isolated by density centrifugation and stained for CD3, CD4 and CD8, and CD4+ and CD8+ T cells were sorted on a FACSAria. Results the study describes overall, beyond this receptor: Scalp clonality and the number of expanded CD8+ clones among the top 100 scalp clones were significantly decreased by tofacitinib. Lesional scalp, especially in alopecia totalis/universalis, showed higher clonality and more expanded CD8+ clones than normal scalp, suggesting antigenic drive. Many expanded lesional clones persisted in scalp and blood during tofacitinib treatment, which may partly explain relapse after stopping treatment. TCR sequences shared between patients were less clear than in mice, possibly partly because of HLA diversity in the patient population. Unlike mouse skin, where gammadelta T cells dominate, normal human skin contains resident alphabeta T cells that get sequenced too, which complicates analysis of the scalp TCR repertoire. Because the treated cohort was small and had only one nonresponder, larger studies are needed to examine links between baseline CD8+ expansion and response.

Receptors were amplified or captured by the immunoSEQ multiplex PCR assay. For TCR sequencing, RNA was extracted from every sample and reverse transcribed into cDNA to serve as template. SuperScript III was used for first-strand cDNA synthesis, primed with a 2:1 mix of oligo-dT and random hexamers. A synthetic immune receptor repertoire was used to assess amplification bias, and residual bias was removed computationally. In the authors' own workflow: Raw reads were preprocessed to remove errors, and CDR3 was defined by IMGT conventions from the conserved cysteine to phenylalanine. Clonality was computed by normalizing Shannon entropy by log2 of the number of productive unique TCRs and subtracting the result from 1. CD4 or CD8 identity of scalp clones was inferred by cross-referencing scalp TCRbeta sequences with sorted blood CD4 and CD8 repertoires. Entries here come from immuneACCESS through TCRdb and include only in-frame sequences with V and J called. Some clones fail to appear in such tables; in the studies checked, an unresolved V gene covers under half of the shortfall, and the cause of the remainder is unknown. V and J calls and clone size are given by that table; D and trimming were obtained from the DNA. The sample has a few hundred thousand clones on record, under 40% of them singletons. The ten top clones hold just under 0.5% of the sample.

The sample holds a few counts of this clone. Its antigen is currently not known. Qualities for individual bases were not recorded, and no much larger clone is one base off. V sheds 2 bases and J sheds 5 bases, leaving 16 bases between their ends. From cysteine to phenylalanine, the CDR3 is 15 amino acids long. Kept here is only the CDR3 DNA, which spans 45 bases and is read in frame from base 1. The germline V gene supplies CDR1 SGHRS and CDR2 YFSETQ. Sample: CD4+ T cells sorted from blood, taken between weeks 30 and 35, from a patient treated with tofacitinib. Recombination connected TRBV5-1 to TRBJ2-5; the D gene remains uncertain. The receptor was isolated from a human donor with alopecia areata. For the CDR3, the sequence is CASSFSTGTGETQYF. The DNA reads TGCGCCAGCAGCTTTTCTACGGGCACGGGTGAGACCCAGTACTTC.